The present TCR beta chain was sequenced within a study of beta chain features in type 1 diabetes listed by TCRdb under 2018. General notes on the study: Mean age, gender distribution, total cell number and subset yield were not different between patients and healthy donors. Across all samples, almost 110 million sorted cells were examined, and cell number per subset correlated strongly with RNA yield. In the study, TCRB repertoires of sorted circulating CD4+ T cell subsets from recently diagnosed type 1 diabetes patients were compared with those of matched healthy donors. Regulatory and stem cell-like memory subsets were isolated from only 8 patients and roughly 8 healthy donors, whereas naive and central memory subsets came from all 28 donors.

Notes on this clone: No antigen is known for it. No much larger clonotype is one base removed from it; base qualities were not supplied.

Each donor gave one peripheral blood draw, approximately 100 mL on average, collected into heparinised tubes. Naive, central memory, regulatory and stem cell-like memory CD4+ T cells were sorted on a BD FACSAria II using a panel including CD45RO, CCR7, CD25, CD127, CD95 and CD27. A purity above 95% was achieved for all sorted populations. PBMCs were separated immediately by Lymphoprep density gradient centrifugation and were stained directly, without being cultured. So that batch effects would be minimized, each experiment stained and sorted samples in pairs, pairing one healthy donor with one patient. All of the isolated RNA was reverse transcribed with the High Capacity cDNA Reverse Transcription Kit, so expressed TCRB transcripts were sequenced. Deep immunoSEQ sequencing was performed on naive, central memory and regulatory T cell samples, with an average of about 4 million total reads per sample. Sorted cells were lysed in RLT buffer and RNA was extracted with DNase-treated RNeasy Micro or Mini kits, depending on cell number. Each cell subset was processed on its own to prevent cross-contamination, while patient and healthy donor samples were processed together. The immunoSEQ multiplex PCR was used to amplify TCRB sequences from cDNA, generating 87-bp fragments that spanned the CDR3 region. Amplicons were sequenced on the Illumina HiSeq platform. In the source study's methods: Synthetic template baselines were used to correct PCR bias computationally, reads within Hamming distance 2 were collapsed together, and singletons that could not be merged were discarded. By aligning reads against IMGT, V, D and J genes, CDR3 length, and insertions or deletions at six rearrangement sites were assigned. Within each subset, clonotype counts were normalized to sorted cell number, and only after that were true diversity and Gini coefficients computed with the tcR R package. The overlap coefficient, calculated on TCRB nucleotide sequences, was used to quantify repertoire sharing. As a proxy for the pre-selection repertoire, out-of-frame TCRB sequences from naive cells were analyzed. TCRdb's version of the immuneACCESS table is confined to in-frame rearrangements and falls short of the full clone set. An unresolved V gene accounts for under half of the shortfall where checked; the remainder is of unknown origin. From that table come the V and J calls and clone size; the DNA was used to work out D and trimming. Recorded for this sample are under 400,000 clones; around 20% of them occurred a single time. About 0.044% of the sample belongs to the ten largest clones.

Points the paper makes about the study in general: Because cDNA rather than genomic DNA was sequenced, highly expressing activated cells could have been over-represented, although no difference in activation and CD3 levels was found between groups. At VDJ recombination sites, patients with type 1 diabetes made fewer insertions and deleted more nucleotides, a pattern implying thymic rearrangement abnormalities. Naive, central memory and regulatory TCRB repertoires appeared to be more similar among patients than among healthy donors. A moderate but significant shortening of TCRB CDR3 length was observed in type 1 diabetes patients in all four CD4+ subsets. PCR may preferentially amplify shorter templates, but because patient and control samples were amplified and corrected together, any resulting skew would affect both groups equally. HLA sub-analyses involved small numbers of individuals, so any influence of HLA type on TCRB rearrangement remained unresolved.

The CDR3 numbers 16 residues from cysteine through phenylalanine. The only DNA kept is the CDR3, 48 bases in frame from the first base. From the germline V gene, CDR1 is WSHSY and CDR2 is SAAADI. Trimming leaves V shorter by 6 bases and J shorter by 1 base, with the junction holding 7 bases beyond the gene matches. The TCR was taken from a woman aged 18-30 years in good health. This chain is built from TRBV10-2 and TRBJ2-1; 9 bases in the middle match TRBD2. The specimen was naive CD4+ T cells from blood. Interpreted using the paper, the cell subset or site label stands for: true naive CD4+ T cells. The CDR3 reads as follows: CASRERGAGSYNEQFF. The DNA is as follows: TGCGCCAGCAGGGAGCGGGGGGCCGGTTCCTACAATGAGCAGTTCTTC.